These T cell receptor beta chains were read from a single sample in a study of response to subunit inactivated influenza vaccine. From the RT-PCR reads, TCRdb called clonotypes with MiXCR, one entry per CDR3 protein. The sample includes more than 700,000 distinct CDR3 sequences, about 20% seen only once; the top ten take roughly 10%. The specimen comprised PBMCs from blood, sampled 5 days after vaccination. The receptors were gathered from a man aged 50-60 years who received an inactivated influenza vaccine. Each CDR3 is given with its conserved first and last residue. The D gene is left open where the match is weak. Only some rows state a clone size, as once, few, many or a class for expanded clones.

j_call | v_call | d_call | clone_size | cdr3_length | cdr3_nt | cdr3_aa
TRBJ2-7 | TRBV18 | NA | few | 13 | TGTGCCAGCTCAGTATCGCAGGGCTACGAGCAGTACTTC | CASSVSQGYEQYF
TRBJ2-5 | TRBV15 | NA | many | 14 | TGTGCCACCAGCAGAGATCCGGACGAAGAGACCCAGTACTTC | CATSRDPDEETQYF
TRBJ2-5 | TRBV11-2 | TRBD2 | NA | 14 | TGTGCCAGCAGCCTGCTGCGGGGGAGGCAGACCCAGTACTTC | CASSLLRGRQTQYF
TRBJ2-2 | TRBV11-2 | NA | NA | 13 | TGTGCCAGCAGCCGGGACCCGAGGAGGGAGCTGTTTTTT | CASSRDPRRELFF
TRBJ2-3 | TRBV7-2 | NA | few | 15 | TGTGCCAGCAGCTTAGTTTCTCTAGGTTCGGGACAGCAGTATTTT | CASSLVSLGSGQQYF
TRBJ1-5 | TRBV24-1 | NA | NA | 12 | TGTGCCACCAGCGCAGGGACTCAGCCCCAGCATTTT | CATSAGTQPQHF
TRBJ2-1 | TRBV7-7 | TRBD2 | few | 15 | TGTGCCAGCAGCCCAGGGACTAGCGGGAGCTTCAGCCAGTTCTTC | CASSPGTSGSFSQFF
TRBJ2-1 | TRBV15 | NA | NA | 15 | TGTGCCACCAGCAGAGATTTTGGGGGCTACAATGAGCAGTTCTTC | CATSRDFGGYNEQFF
TRBJ2-7 | TRBV7-9 | NA | many | 12 | TGTGCCAGCAGCTTAATCAGTTACGAGCAGTACTTC | CASSLISYEQYF
TRBJ2-2 | TRBV5-1 | NA | NA | 13 | TGCGCCATTCTACAGGAGAACACCGGGGAGCTGTTTTTT | CAILQENTGELFF
TRBJ2-7 | TRBV5-1 | TRBD1 | many | 15 | TGCGCCAGCAGCTTGGGTGGGACAGCGAACTACGAGCAGTACTTC | CASSLGGTANYEQYF
TRBJ2-5 | TRBV20-1 | TRBD2 | NA | 16 | TGCAGTGCTAGAGAATCTAGCGGGGGGTCGGGGAGGACCCAGTACTTC | CSARESSGGSGRTQYF
TRBJ1-5 | TRBV12-3/TRBV12-4 | NA | many | 14 | TGTGCCAGCAGTTTCTCGGGGTCCAATCAGCCCCAGCATTTT | CASSFSGSNQPQHF
TRBJ2-5 | TRBV7-6 | NA | few | 14 | TGTGCCAGCAGCTCTTCCGCGAGGCGGGAGACCCAGTACTTC | CASSSSARRETQYF
TRBJ2-5 | TRBV10-3 | NA | many | 14 | TGTGCCATCAGTCCCGGGACCATACAAGAGACCCAGTACTTC | CAISPGTIQETQYF
TRBJ2-1 | TRBV12-3/TRBV12-4 | NA | many | 13 | TGTGCCAGCAGCCTCGGGGATATCAATGAGCAGTTCTTC | CASSLGDINEQFF
TRBJ2-1 | TRBV6-1 | TRBD2 | few | 16 | TGTGCCAGCAGCTCCCGTAAGCGGGAGAGCTACAATGAGCAGTTCTTC | CASSSRKRESYNEQFF
TRBJ2-3 | TRBV28 | NA | NA | 16 | TGTGCCAGCAGGCTGGGGACACGTCATAGCACAGATACGCAGTATTTT | CASRLGTRHSTDTQYF
TRBJ1-5 | TRBV20-1 | NA | NA | 13 | TGCAGTGCCTACGACGGCTCCAATCAGCCCCAGCATTTT | CSAYDGSNQPQHF
TRBJ2-1 | TRBV4-3 | NA | few | 15 | TGCGCCAGCAGCCAATCATTGACGGTATACAATGAGCAGTTCTTC | CASSQSLTVYNEQFF
TRBJ2-5 | TRBV20-1 | TRBD1 | NA | 12 | TGCAGTGCGCAGACAGGGGGCGAGACCCAGTACTTC | CSAQTGGETQYF
TRBJ2-3 | TRBV7-6 | TRBD2 | NA | 17 | TGTGCCAGCAGCACCCTGACTAGCGGGGCTATCACAGATACGCAGTATTTT | CASSTLTSGAITDTQYF
TRBJ1-6 | TRBV28 | NA | few | 16 | TGTGCCAGCACGCCCGAGGGGGGTTTGGTGAATTCACCCCTCCACTTT | CASTPEGGLVNSPLHF
TRBJ1-5 | TRBV24-1 | NA | NA | 15 | TGTGCCACCAGGCCGGGACAAGAGCCGGATCAGCCCCAGCATTTT | CATRPGQEPDQPQHF
TRBJ1-1 | TRBV7-2 | TRBD1 | NA | 16 | TGTGCCAGCAGCTTATTCAGGGGGCGACTGAACACTGAAGCTTTCTTT | CASSLFRGRLNTEAFF
TRBJ1-2 | TRBV5-1 | TRBD1 | NA | 15 | TGCGCCAGCAGCTTGTCGACAGGGGAAGGATATGGCTACACCTTC | CASSLSTGEGYGYTF
TRBJ1-4 | TRBV12-3/TRBV12-4 | NA | NA | 16 | TGTGCCAGCTGTGGAACCGAGGGAACGACTAATGAAAAACTGTTTTTT | CASCGTEGTTNEKLFF
TRBJ2-3 | TRBV5-1 | NA | few | 12 | TGCGCCAGCAGCGCCCAGCGGGATACGCAGTATTTT | CASSAQRDTQYF
TRBJ2-5 | TRBV5-1 | NA | many | 13 | TGTGCCAGCAGCTTGGGTAGCGGAGAGACCCAGTACTTC | CASSLGSGETQYF
TRBJ2-3 | TRBV7-2 | TRBD1 | many | 15 | TGTGCCAGCAGCTTAGTACCGGGACAGCAAGATACGCAGTATTTT | CASSLVPGQQDTQYF
TRBJ2-7 | TRBV20-1 | TRBD2 | NA | 14 | TGCAGTGCTGTCGCCGTTAGCGGGAGCTCCGAGCAGTACTTC | CSAVAVSGSSEQYF
TRBJ2-7 | TRBV14 | NA | NA | 13 | TGTGCCAGCAGCCAGCTCGCAGGCCTCGGGCAGTACTTC | CASSQLAGLGQYF
TRBJ2-1 | TRBV10-3 | TRBD2 | NA | 14 | TGTGCCATCAGTGAGTCGTGGACTAGTAATGAGCAGTTCTTC | CAISESWTSNEQFF
TRBJ2-5 | TRBV20-1 | NA | NA | 15 | TGCAGTGCTAGAGATCTAAACAGGTGGCTGGAGACCCAGTACTTC | CSARDLNRWLETQYF
TRBJ1-1 | TRBV28 | NA | once | 13 | TGTGCCAGCAGCCGTGAAGGAGCCTTAAGGGCTTTCTTT | CASSREGALRAFF
TRBJ1-1 | TRBV12-3/TRBV12-4 | NA | NA | 12 | TGTGCCAGCAGTTCAGGGATCCCTGAAGCTTTCTTT | CASSSGIPEAFF
TRBJ1-5 | TRBV20-1 | TRBD1 | NA | 14 | TGCAGTGCTAAGACAGGGAATAGCAATCAGCCCCAGCATTTT | CSAKTGNSNQPQHF
TRBJ2-2 | TRBV7-2 | NA | many | 14 | TGTGCCAGCAGCTTAGTGTCGAACACCGGGGAGCTGTTTTTT | CASSLVSNTGELFF
TRBJ1-6 | TRBV4-3 | NA | few | 14 | TGCGCCAGCAGCCAAGATTTTCCGGGTTCCCCCCTCCACTTT | CASSQDFPGSPLHF
TRBJ1-4 | TRBV27 | NA | few | 17 | TGTGCCAGCAGTTTCTCCCTTCTGGGTGCAACTAATGAAAAACTGTTTTTT | CASSFSLLGATNEKLFF
TRBJ1-1 | TRBV12-3/TRBV12-4 | TRBD1 | many | 15 | TGTGCCAGCAGTTTGTACAGGGGGGTGAACACTGAAGCTTTCTTT | CASSLYRGVNTEAFF
TRBJ1-4 | TRBV15 | NA | few | 15 | TGTGCCACCAGCCCTCGGACAGTTTTCAATGAAAAACTGTTTTTT | CATSPRTVFNEKLFF
TRBJ2-5 | TRBV20-1 | NA | many | 14 | TGCAGTGCTAGAATCCCCTACCAAAGGGAGACCCAGTACTTC | CSARIPYQRETQYF
TRBJ2-7 | TRBV20-1 | TRBD1 | once | 15 | TGCAGTGCTAGGGCCCGGACAGGGGCCTCCTACGAGCAGTACTTC | CSARARTGASYEQYF
TRBJ2-1 | TRBV29-1 | NA | few | 12 | TGCAGCGGGCACTGGGCCTACAATGAGCAGTTCTTC | CSGHWAYNEQFF